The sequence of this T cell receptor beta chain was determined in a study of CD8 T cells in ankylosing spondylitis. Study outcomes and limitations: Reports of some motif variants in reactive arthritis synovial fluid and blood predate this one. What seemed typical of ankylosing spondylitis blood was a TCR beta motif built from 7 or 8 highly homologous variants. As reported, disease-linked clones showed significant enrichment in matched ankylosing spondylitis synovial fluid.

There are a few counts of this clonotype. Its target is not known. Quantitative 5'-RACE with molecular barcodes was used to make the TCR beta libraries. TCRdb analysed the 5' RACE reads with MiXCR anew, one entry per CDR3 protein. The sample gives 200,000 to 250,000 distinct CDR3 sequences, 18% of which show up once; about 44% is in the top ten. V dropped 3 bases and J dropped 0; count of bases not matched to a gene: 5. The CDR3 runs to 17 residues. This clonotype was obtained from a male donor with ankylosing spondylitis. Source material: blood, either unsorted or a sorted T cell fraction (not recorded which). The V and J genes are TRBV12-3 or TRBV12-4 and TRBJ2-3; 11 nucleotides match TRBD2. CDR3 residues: CASSFAGLADSTDTQYF. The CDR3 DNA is TGTGCCAGCAGTTTCGCGGGACTAGCGGATAGCACAGATACGCAGTATTTT.